The next 26 T cell receptor beta chains were all read from a single sample in a study of cytomegalovirus exposure and HLA in healthy donors. Produced via immunoSEQ multiplex PCR; TCRdb's table is partial and in-frame only. The sample lists around 140,000 clones; 80% to 90% were seen once. The material sequenced was PBMCs. The receptors were gathered from a man aged 18 to 29 in good health and CMV-seropositive.

This clone was seen a few times. The chain links TRBV19 to TRBJ1-6, with TRBD1 as a possible D gene (5 bases). CDR1 is LNHDA and CDR2 is SQIVND in the germline V gene (reference sequence). There are 13 residues in the CDR3. V gave up 5 bases and J gave up 7 bases, with 9 bases separating them. CDR3 amino acids: CASSVAGNSPLHF. As DNA, the CDR3 is TGTGCCAGTAGTGTTGCAGGGAATTCACCCCTCCACTTT.

This chain uses TRBV11-2 with TRBJ1-5; 10 bases match TRBD1. Germline CDR1 and CDR2: SGHAT and FQNNGV. CDR3 length: 14 amino acids. After removal of 11 bases from V and 7 bases from J, the junction contained 11 bases not matched to a gene. CDR3 sequence (DNA): TGTGCCTGCGACAGGGGGCGAGGAGAACAGCCCCAGCATTTT. As protein: CACDRGRGEQPQHF.

The rearrangement joins TRBV15 to TRBJ2-7, with a possible D match to TRBD1 (6 bases). Trimming pared 3 bases from V and 4 bases from J, leaving 13 bases between. This CDR3 has 14 amino acids. From germline, CDR1 is LNHNV and CDR2 YYDKDF (reference sequence). In nucleotides, the CDR3 is TGTGCCACCAGCAGTACCGGGACAATTTACGAGCAGTACTTC. It is translated as CATSSTGTIYEQYF.

The rearrangement links TRBV29-1 to TRBJ2-6; perhaps TRBD1 as D (6 bases). Trimming cost V 5 bases and J 0 bases, with 11 bases left between them. The CDR3 is made up of 15 amino acids. Germline V gene data show CDR1 as SQVTM and CDR2 as ANQGSEA. As DNA, the CDR3 is TGCAGCGTTCAAGGGACAAACTCTGGGGCCAACGTCCTGACTTTC. Translation: CSVQGTNSGANVLTF.

This clone was seen just once. The chain is built from TRBV5-1 and TRBJ1-2, with D hard to call. The CDR3 extends over 13 amino acids. V lost 9 bases to trimming and J lost 3 bases, with 15 bases between them. Germline V gives CDR1 SGHRS, CDR2 YFSETQ. In nucleotides, the CDR3 is TGCGCCACCCCAAGGGAGCAGTACTATGGCTACACCTTC. Its translation: CATPREQYYGYTF. The entire variable domain, with the rest obtained from reference TRBV5-1 and TRBJ1-2, is as follows: KAGVTQTPRYLIKTRGQQVTLSCSPISGHRSVSWYQQTPGQGLQFLFEYFSETQRNKGNFPGRFSGRQFSNSRSEMNVSTLELGDSALYLCATPREQYYGYTFGSGTRLTVV.

This chain joins TRBV6-5 and TRBJ1-1; 7 bases line up with TRBD1. This CDR3 region has 15 residues. V gave up 2 bases and J gave up 1 base; unmatched junction bases: 4. CDR1 MNHEY and CDR2 SVGAGI come from the germline V gene. The chain's CDR3 is CASSYGTDSNTEAFF. For the CDR3, the DNA is TGTGCCAGCAGTTACGGGACAGACTCGAACACTGAAGCTTTCTTT.

This clone was picked up a small number of times. The CDR3 is CASTTGVGYTF. The CDR3 coding sequence is TGTGCCAGCACCACAGGGGTAGGCTACACCTTC. The chain carries TRBV6-1 and TRBJ1-2, with 7 bases fitting TRBD1. This CDR3 is built from 11 residues. CDR1 is MNHNS and CDR2 is SASEGT in the germline V gene. With 7 bases clipped from V and 8 bases from J, the junction kept 4 bases outside the gene matches.

The J gene is TRBJ1-4, the V gene TRBV5-1, with TRBD1 identical over 8 bases. V was pared by 3 bases and J by 5 bases, with 9 bases of the junction left unmatched. Germline assignment: CDR1 SGHRS and CDR2 YFSETQ. There are 16 residues in the CDR3. In DNA, the CDR3 is TGCGCCAGCAGCTCCGGACAGGGAGTAATGAATGAAAAACTGTTTTTT. Encoded protein: CASSSGQGVMNEKLFF.

The genes are TRBV4-2 and TRBJ2-1; the match to TRBD2 covers 8 bases. The CDR3 extends over 14 amino acids. Trimming removed 3 bases from V and 7 bases from J; junction bases left unmatched: 5. Germline V gene data show CDR1 as LGHNA and CDR2 as YNFKEQ. In DNA form, the CDR3 reads TGTGCCAGCAGCCAGGACGGGAGGGGGAATGAGCAGTTCTTC. Amino acids: CASSQDGRGNEQFF.

This clone was seen only a few times. The rearrangement links TRBV5-5 to TRBJ2-5, with 9 bases lining up with TRBD1. With 5 bases clipped from V and 5 bases from J, the junction kept 4 bases outside the gene matches. The germline V gene encodes CDR1 SGHKS and CDR2 YYEKEE (reference sequence). CDR3 length: 13 residues. The CDR3 nucleotides are TGTGCCAGCAGAGGGACAGGGACGGAGACCCAGTACTTC. Residues: CASRGTGTETQYF.

The chain is built from TRBV6-1 and TRBJ2-1; 12 nucleotides line up with TRBD2. The length of the CDR3 is 13 residues. Germline CDR1 MNHNS, CDR2 SASEGT. With V trimmed by 7 bases and J by 8 bases, 3 bases remained unmatched. The CDR3 here is CASNLAGGYEQFF. In nucleotides, the CDR3 is TGTGCCAGCAATCTAGCGGGAGGGTATGAGCAGTTCTTC.

This clone was counted a few times. Additional DNA sequences in this sample encode the identical CDR3. CDR3 in amino acids: CASSPSGSSYNEQFF. The DNA of the CDR3 is TGTGCCAGCAGTCCAAGCGGGAGCTCCTACAATGAGCAGTTCTTC. This chain joins TRBV2 and TRBJ2-1; 8 nucleotides align to TRBD2. The CDR3 is 15 residues long. The J segment lost 0 bases and the V segment lost 5 bases, leaving 3 bases of the junction unmatched. The germline CDR1 and CDR2 sequences are SNHLY and FYNNEI.

The rearrangement joins TRBV18 to TRBJ1-2; 7 bases agree with TRBD1. The CDR3 is 16 residues long. With 0 bases clipped from V and 6 bases from J, the junction kept 10 bases outside the gene matches. Germline CDR1 is KGHSH and CDR2 is LQKENI. The CDR3 DNA reads as TGTGCCAGCTCACCACCGGAGTCGTTAGGGGGCAATGGCTACACCTTC. Its protein is CASSPPESLGGNGYTF. The whole variable domain, filled in from reference TRBV18 and TRBJ1-2, reads NAGVMQNPRHLVRRRGQEARLRCSPMKGHSHVYWYRQLPEEGLKFMVYLQKENIIDESGMPKERFSAEFPKEGPSILRIQQVVRGDSAAYFCASSPPESLGGNGYTFGSGTRLTVV.

The chain is built from TRBV9 and TRBJ2-7; TRBD2 matches at 7 bases. The CDR3 runs 14 residues. Germline loops: CDR1 SGDLS, CDR2 YYNGEE. V lost 2 bases, J lost 4 bases, and 6 bases stayed unmatched. Here the CDR3 DNA reads TGTGCCAGCAGCGTGAGCGGGAATAGGTACGAGCAGTACTTC. This gives the protein CASSVSGNRYEQYF.

The chain links TRBV19 to TRBJ2-1; no reliable D call. Trimming cost V 4 bases and J 13 bases, with 17 bases left between them. The V gene's germline CDR1 is LNHDA and CDR2 SQIVND (reference sequence). The length of the CDR3 is 13 residues. This CDR3 is CASSNVPSVSQFF. CDR3 DNA: TGTGCCAGTAGTAACGTGCCGTCGGTCTCCCAGTTCTTC.

This chain links TRBV30 with TRBJ2-7, with D unresolved. Trimming took 4 bases from V and 0 from J, leaving 10 bases between them. Germline-derived CDR1 and CDR2 are GTSNPN and SVGIG (reference sequence). This CDR3 has 13 amino acids. The CDR3 region has the DNA TGTGCCTGGAAGGCGGTATACTCCTACGAGCAGTACTTC. It specifies CAWKAVYSYEQYF.

This clone showed up just a few times. The rearrangement joins TRBV6-1 to TRBJ1-2, with D maybe TRBD1 (6 bases). V was trimmed by 0 bases and J by 5 bases, leaving 7 bases between them. The CDR3 contains 13 residues. Looked up from germline, CDR1 is MNHNS and CDR2 is SASEGT. The CDR3: CASSEAGGYGYTF. CDR3 bases: TGTGCCAGCAGTGAAGCAGGGGGATATGGCTACACCTTC.

The V call is TRBV27, the J call TRBJ1-1; weak D call: TRBD1 (6 bases). Germline values: CDR1 MNHEY, CDR2 SMNVEV (reference sequence). The V gene lost 4 bases and the J gene lost 5 bases, with 11 bases spanning the gap. The CDR3 covers 13 residues. CDR3 in DNA: TGTGCCAGCAGTTCAACAGGGCTAACTGAAGCTTTCTTT. Translated, it gives CASSSTGLTEAFF.

The chain carries TRBV15 and TRBJ1-1; 7 nucleotides match TRBD1. The CDR3 extends over 16 amino acids. V was clipped by 1 base and J by 2 bases; unmatched bases: 7. Per the germline V gene, CDR1 is LNHNV and CDR2 is YYDKDF (reference sequence). DNA of the CDR3: TGTGCCACCAGCAGAGGGCGCGGGACAGTAAACACTGAAGCTTTCTTT. It is translated as CATSRGRGTVNTEAFF.

The J gene is TRBJ1-1, the V gene TRBV15, with 7 bases that match TRBD1. Germline values: CDR1 LNHNV, CDR2 YYDKDF (reference sequence). Unmatched junction bases numbered 9, after V lost 6 bases and J lost 5 bases. The CDR3 covers 14 residues. The CDR3, as DNA: TGTGCCACCAGACTCGGGACAGTAGGGACTGAAGCTTTCTTT. It translates to CATRLGTVGTEAFF.

The V call is TRBV11-2, the J call TRBJ1-4, with no clear D. CDR1 is SGHAT and CDR2 is FQNNGV in the germline V gene. The CDR3 contains 15 residues. V dropped 1 base and J dropped 8 bases, with 14 bases sitting between them. The CDR3 reads CASSLGRGFGEKLFF. The CDR3, as DNA: TGTGCCAGCAGCTTAGGTAGAGGGTTCGGGGAAAAACTGTTTTTT.

This sequence joins TRBV18 and TRBJ1-1, with TRBD1 matching 7 bases. CDR1 is KGHSH and CDR2 is LQKENI in the germline V gene. V lost 5 bases to trimming and J lost 4 bases; unmatched junction nucleotides: 7. This CDR3 comprises 14 residues. DNA for the CDR3: TGTGCCAGCTCATCGGGACAGAGGGCCACTGAAGCTTTCTTT. It specifies CASSSGQRATEAFF.

This clone was counted once. V is TRBV28 and J is TRBJ1-5; D might be TRBD1 (5 bases). Trimming shortened V by 2 bases and J by 7 bases, and 9 bases separated the two germline ends. CDR1 and CDR2 from the germline V gene are MDHEN and SYDVKM. This CDR3 region has 13 residues. The CDR3: CASSLGGDQPQHF. CDR3 DNA: TGTGCCAGCAGTTTAGGGGGGGACCAGCCCCAGCATTTT.

The V and J genes are TRBV6-5 and TRBJ2-7, with a weak D call TRBD1 (5 bases). Trimming stripped 10 bases from V and 0 bases from J, with 16 bases between. The CDR3 spans 14 residues. Germline-derived CDR1 and CDR2 are MNHEY and SVGAGI. The CDR3: CATSQDPSSYEQYF. CDR3 DNA sequence: TGTGCCACTTCACAGGACCCAAGCTCCTACGAGCAGTACTTC.

This clone appeared a single time. V gene TRBV19 combines with J gene TRBJ2-5; TRBD1 aligns across 8 bases. This CDR3 spans 14 amino acids. The V gene end was trimmed by 5 bases and the J gene end by 5 bases; junction bases not matched to a gene: 7. CDR1 and CDR2 from the germline V gene are LNHDA and SQIVND (reference sequence). The CDR3 DNA is TGTGCCAGTAGTCCCCGGACAGGGTGGGAGACCCAGTACTTC. This encodes CASSPRTGWETQYF.

The rearrangement links TRBV11-2 to TRBJ2-5, with D possibly being TRBD2 (6 bases). The CDR3 has 14 residues. The germline V gene encodes CDR1 SGHAT and CDR2 FQNNGV. The germline V and J ends were trimmed by 5 bases and 5 bases, with 15 bases remaining between them. The CDR3 bases are TGTGCCAGCAGCCTTAGTAGTGGAGGGGAGACCCAGTACTTC. Residues: CASSLSSGGETQYF.